This T cell receptor beta chain came from a study of CD8 T cells in Susac syndrome. The authors reverse transcribed roughly 0.5 to 1 ug RNA with random hexamers. By means of immunoSEQ multiplex PCR, TCR beta CDR3 spanning 54 Vbeta and 13 Jbeta underwent amplification. TCRdb reanalysed the immunoSEQ multiplex PCR reads using MiXCR and keeps one entry per CDR3 protein. The sample lists around 79,000 distinct CDR3 sequences; just under 95% were seen once. The study used treatment-naive patients who had stable or active relapsing-remitting disease as multiple sclerosis controls. TEMRA cells were FACS-enriched, with CD8+ and CD4+ T cells isolated negatively. Germline-derived CDR1 and CDR2 are MGHDK and SYGVNS. With V trimmed by 3 bases and J by 5 bases, 8 bases remained unmatched. This CDR3 is 17 amino acids long.

This receptor was obtained from a human donor with multiple sclerosis. The source material was CD8+ T cells from PBMCs. V is TRBV25-1 and J is TRBJ1-6; 9 bases are a match to TRBD1. The DNA of the CDR3 is TGTGCCAGCAGTGATTTCTGGACAGGGGAGGATAATTCACCCCTCCACTTT. Translation: CASSDFWTGEDNSPLHF. The variable domain in full, with the rest retrieved from reference TRBV25-1 and TRBJ1-6, is EADIYQTPRYLVIGTGKKITLECSQTMGHDKMYWYQQDPGMELHLIHYSYGVNSTEKGDLSSESTVSRIRTEHFPLTLESARPSHTSQYLCASSDFWTGEDNSPLHFGNGTRLTVT.